What follows are 14 T cell receptor beta chains derived from one specimen sequenced in a study of identical twins. TCRdb reprocessed the 5' RACE reads via MiXCR and lists one record per CDR3 protein. Counted here are fewer than 550,000 distinct CDR3 sequences, about 15% occurring once; the ten biggest clones make up 0.35% to 0.45%. The same sample was also used in a study of yellow fever vaccine responses in identical twins.

The sequenced material came from CD4+ T cells sorted from blood. These receptors all come from a woman aged 18-29 years in good health.

Here the CDR3 reads CASSTTGTGSDTQYF. For the CDR3, the DNA is TGTGCCAGCAGCACAACCGGGACAGGGTCAGATACGCAGTATTTT. The rearrangement uses TRBV9 and TRBJ2-3; 9 bases are a match to TRBD1. Germline CDR1 and CDR2: SGDLS and YYNGEE. The CDR3 is 15 amino acids. V lost 4 bases, J lost 4 bases, and 7 bases stayed unmatched.

The sample holds a few counts of this clonotype. This chain joins TRBV7-8 and TRBJ2-1; the D gene is possibly TRBD1 (6 bases). Germline loops: CDR1 SGHVS, CDR2 FQNEAQ. The CDR3 contains 16 residues. Trimming cost V 2 bases and J 12 bases, with 23 bases left between them. CDR3 in DNA: TGTGCCAGCAGCTTACGGAGACAGGACCGCTACATCGGGCAGTTCTTC. It yields the protein CASSLRRQDRYIGQFF.

Turning to this clonotype: An end of the junction differs from the germline gene, which may be a read error. V is TRBV6-5 and J is TRBJ2-5; TRBD1 aligns across 7 bases. The CDR3 has 15 amino acids. Germline lookup yields CDR1 MNHEY and CDR2 SVGAGI. The CDR3 bases are TGTGCCAGCAGTCACGGACAGGTTGGCCAAGGGACCCAGTACTTC. It specifies CASSHGQVGQGTQYF.

A few counts support this clonotype. The rearrangement links TRBV4-1 to TRBJ2-7; D possibly uses TRBD1 or TRBD2 (5 bases each). The length of the CDR3 is 16 residues. Trimming removed 3 bases from V and 3 bases from J, with 18 bases in between. Germline CDR1 and CDR2: MGHRA and YSYEKL. CDR3 sequence (DNA): TGCGCCAGCAGCCAGCCTACGGGACGGAGAGTCTACGAGCAGTACTTC. Amino acids: CASSQPTGRRVYEQYF.

This clonotype appeared a few times. This chain links TRBV12-3 or TRBV12-4 with TRBJ2-2, with 9 bases matching TRBD1. The CDR3 is made up of 17 amino acids. Trimming at V came to 6 bases and at J to 5 bases, leaving 13 bases not matched to a gene. This chain's CDR3 is CASSPRRDRAETGELFF. CDR3 DNA sequence: TGTGCCAGCAGCCCGCGCCGGGACAGGGCGGAGACCGGGGAGCTGTTTTTT.

The chain carries TRBV28 and TRBJ2-1, with D perhaps being TRBD1 or TRBD2 (5 bases each). Germline V gene data show CDR1 as MDHEN and CDR2 as SYDVKM. CDR3 size: 16 residues. V was shortened by 5 bases and J by 7 bases, with 21 bases between the two germline ends. The CDR3 loop reads CASSLGRGKARNEQFF. In DNA form, the CDR3 reads TGTGCCAGCAGTCTGGGACGAGGGAAAGCGAGGAATGAGCAGTTCTTC.

The J gene is TRBJ1-4, the V gene TRBV20-1; TRBD1 matches 8 bases. Germline V gives CDR1 DFQATT, CDR2 SNEGSKA (reference sequence). The CDR3 runs to 13 residues. Trimming removed 6 bases from V and 6 bases from J; junction bases left unmatched: 6. The CDR3 region is CSAGTGLDEKLFF. The CDR3 DNA is TGCAGTGCCGGGACAGGTTTAGATGAAAAACTGTTTTTT.

The chain joins TRBV25-1 to TRBJ1-1; D remains ambiguous. Trimming cost V 7 bases and J 1 base, with 4 bases left between them. The CDR3 consists of 11 residues. Germline V gene lookup returns CDR1 MGHDK and CDR2 SYGVNS. The CDR3 protein is CASKGNTEAFF. CDR3 coding DNA: TGTGCCAGCAAAGGGAACACTGAAGCTTTCTTT.

Ten or more counts support this clonotype. The J gene is TRBJ2-7, the V gene TRBV5-1; D remains unclear. CDR3 length: 14 residues. Trimming stripped 0 bases from V and 0 bases from J, with 7 bases between. Germline V CDR1 and CDR2: SGHRS, YFSETQ. CDR3 sequence (DNA): TGCGCCAGCAGCTTGGGACCACCCTCCTACGAGCAGTACTTC. Translation gives CASSLGPPSYEQYF.

The chain recombines TRBV10-3 with TRBJ2-7, with D possibly TRBD2 on 5 matching bases. The CDR3 runs 13 residues. Germline V gene data show CDR1 as ENHRY and CDR2 as SYGVKD. V lost 10 bases and J 2 bases, leaving 15 bases between the germline ends. CDR3 sequence: CATKRDSTYEQYV. The CDR3 DNA reads TGTGCCACAAAACGGGATTCAACCTACGAGCAGTACGTC.

This clonotype has more than one count but fewer than ten. The chain employs TRBV3-1 and TRBJ1-1; D is undetermined. Trimming shortened V by 0 bases and J by 8 bases, and 16 bases separated the two germline ends. This CDR3 contains 15 residues. Germline V gives CDR1 LGHDT, CDR2 YNNKEL (reference sequence). The CDR3 nucleotides are TGTGCCAGCAGCCAAGATCCGGGCCTCCGCGAGGAAGCTTTCTTT. Translated: CASSQDPGLREEAFF.

This clonotype was found a few times. V is TRBV11-2 and J is TRBJ1-6, with no clear D. The CDR3 extends over 15 amino acids. Germline V gene data show CDR1 as SGHAT and CDR2 as FQNNGV. The V end was cut by 2 bases, the J end by 14 bases, with 19 bases between. The CDR3 sequence: CASSLIAVGQSTLHF. DNA of the CDR3: TGTGCCAGCAGCTTAATCGCCGTTGGTCAATCGACCCTCCACTTT.

Details on this clonotype: The junction differs from germline at one of its ends, possibly a read error. The chain couples TRBV20-1 to TRBJ2-3; possible D gene TRBD2, 6 bases. The CDR3 consists of 17 residues. Germline V gene lookup returns CDR1 DFQATT and CDR2 SNEGSKA (reference sequence). CDR3 nucleotide sequence: TGCTGTGCTAGAGATGGAGAGCTAGCGACCCCCGCGGATACGCAGTATTTT. Translated, it gives CCARDGELATPADTQYF.

This clonotype was observed a few times. The J gene is TRBJ1-2, the V gene TRBV12-3 or TRBV12-4, with TRBD1 as a possible D gene (5 bases). Trimming cost V 0 bases and J 8 bases, with 19 bases left between them. This CDR3 contains 16 residues. The CDR3 reads CASSLADSRGARGYTF. The CDR3 coding sequence is TGTGCCAGCAGTTTAGCGGATTCTAGGGGAGCACGAGGCTACACCTTC.